The 21 T cell receptor beta chains in this list originate from one sample, sequenced in a study of naive and memory T cell subsets. Both TRBC1 and TRBC2 were covered by a beta constant-region primer of two equimolar oligonucleotides. Four rounds of PCR amplified the ligated cDNA using nested alpha and beta constant-region primers plus SP2. TCRdb itself ran the UMI-ligation and nested PCR reads through MiXCR, one entry per CDR3 protein. The sample consists of around 130,000 distinct CDR3 sequences, 36% of them appearing once. Sequencing used central memory CD4+ T cells from blood. The receptor set was obtained from a human donor in good health.

This clonotype has a handful of counts. The chain has TRBV6-5 and TRBJ2-6; D may correspond to TRBD1 or TRBD2 (5 bases each). The CDR3 consists of 18 residues. Germline-derived CDR1 and CDR2 are MNHEY and SVGAGI. Deletions cut 5 bases from V and 0 bases from J, with 17 bases between. CDR3 amino acids: CASSRTGQPSSGANVLTF. Written as DNA, the CDR3 is TGTGCCAGCAGTCGAACGGGGCAGCCTAGCTCTGGGGCCAACGTCCTGACTTTC.

The V call is TRBV3-1, the J call TRBJ2-6; D is unclear. This CDR3 region has 15 residues. V dropped 5 bases and J dropped 0 bases, with 8 bases sitting between them. Looked up from germline, CDR1 is LGHDT and CDR2 is YNNKEL (reference sequence). CDR3 in DNA: TGTGCCAGCAGCGCTTACGACTCTGGGGCCAACGTCCTGACTTTC. It translates to CASSAYDSGANVLTF.

This clonotype has more than one count but fewer than ten. The chain carries TRBV30 and TRBJ2-7, with D perhaps assigned TRBD1 or TRBD2 (5 bases each). V lost 2 bases and J lost 3, with 35 bases in between. This CDR3 comprises 21 residues. Germline V gene sequence: CDR1 GTSNPN, CDR2 SVGIG (reference sequence). CDR3 nucleotide sequence: TGTGCCTGGAGTCCCACACTTAGGGACGGAGTATCACTTGTCCCCTACTACGAGCAGTACTTC. Translating gives CAWSPTLRDGVSLVPYYEQYF.

This chain joins TRBV4-1 and TRBJ2-7; the match to TRBD1 covers 7 bases. Germline lookup yields CDR1 MGHRA and CDR2 YSYEKL. This CDR3 region has 16 residues. V shed 5 bases, J shed 2 bases, and the junction held 12 bases outside the gene matches. The CDR3 DNA reads as TGCGCCAGCAGCGCCGGGTGGGACAGTGCAACCTACGAGCAGTACTTC. Its translation: CASSAGWDSATYEQYF.

As concerns this clonotype: A read error may be the cause here, since a much bigger clone is one base away. CDR3 DNA: TGTGCCAGAAGCCGCGACAAGGCTGGGGCCAACGTCCTGACTTTC. Translating gives CARSRDKAGANVLTF. The chain links TRBV7-9 to TRBJ2-6, with D unclear. The CDR3 spans 15 residues. The V end lost 9 bases, the J end lost 2 bases, and 14 bases lay between the germline ends. The germline V gene has CDR1 SEHNR and CDR2 FQNEAQ (reference sequence).

The chain carries TRBV4-1 and TRBJ2-7; 15 bases are a match to TRBD2. CDR3 length equals 15 residues. Germline V gene sequence: CDR1 MGHRA, CDR2 YSYEKL. Trimming removed 4 bases from V and 6 bases from J; junction bases left unmatched: 4. CDR3 protein: CASSRGTSGGCEQYF. The CDR3 DNA is TGCGCCAGCAGCCGGGGGACTAGCGGGGGGTGCGAGCAGTACTTC.

This clonotype has more than one count but fewer than ten. This chain links TRBV6-5 with TRBJ2-5; D perhaps matches TRBD1 (5 bases). With 0 bases removed from V and 5 bases from J, the gap between germline ends came to 7 bases. CDR1 MNHEY and CDR2 SVGAGI come from the germline V gene. This CDR3 region has 13 residues. CDR3 in DNA: TGTGCCAGCAGTTACTCACAGGAGGAGACCCAGTACTTC. Translation gives CASSYSQEETQYF.

The chain uses TRBV20-1 and TRBJ2-1; 10 nucleotides line up with TRBD2. The CDR3 is 14 amino acids. V lost 4 bases and J lost 5; bases outside the gene matches: 5. Per the germline V gene, CDR1 is DFQATT and CDR2 is SNEGSKA (reference sequence). DNA of the CDR3: TGCAGTGCTACAGGGCTAGCGGGAGACAATGAGCAGTTCTTC. Translated: CSATGLAGDNEQFF.

The chain joins TRBV6-5 to TRBJ2-1; possibly TRBD2 for D (6 bases). Per germline, CDR1 MNHEY and CDR2 SVGAGI. V lost 5 bases, J lost 9 bases, and 8 bases lay in between. This CDR3 has 11 residues. This CDR3 reads CASSNSGEQFF. Here the CDR3 DNA reads TGTGCCAGCAGTAATAGCGGTGAGCAGTTCTTC.

This clonotype has only a few counts. V gene TRBV25-1 combines with J gene TRBJ2-7; 7 bases match TRBD1. V lost 3 bases and J lost 1; bases outside the gene matches: 3. The CDR3 has 14 amino acids. Germline-derived CDR1 and CDR2 are MGHDK and SYGVNS. CDR3 in DNA: TGTGCCAGCAGTGATCACAGGGGTTCCTACGAGCAGTACTTC. The encoded protein is CASSDHRGSYEQYF.

The gene calls are TRBV7-2 and TRBJ2-3; 9 positions match TRBD2. With 2 bases clipped from V and 4 bases from J, the junction kept 7 bases outside the gene matches. The CDR3 sequence is 16 residues long. Germline CDR1 SGHTA, CDR2 FQGNSA. This CDR3 is CASSLKTGTSPDTQYF. CDR3 coding DNA: TGTGCCAGCAGCTTAAAGACCGGGACTAGCCCAGATACGCAGTATTTT.

The chain uses TRBV15 and TRBJ2-1; D ambiguous. CDR3 size: 14 residues. V was shortened by 0 bases and J by 6 bases, with 9 bases between the two germline ends. Germline V lookup: CDR1 LNHNV, CDR2 YYDKDF (reference sequence). The CDR3 nucleotides read TGTGCCACCAGCAGAGATCGTTTCGGCAATGAGCAGTTCTTC. Encoded protein: CATSRDRFGNEQFF. Full variable domain (missing parts from reference TRBV15 and TRBJ2-1): DAMVIQNPRYQVTQFGKPVTLSCSQTLNHNVMYWYQQKSSQAPKLLFHYYDKDFNNEADTPDNFQSRRPNTSFCFLDIRSPGLGDTAMYLCATSRDRFGNEQFFGPGTRLTVL.

V usage is TRBV28 and J usage is TRBJ1-3, with no clear D. Trimming removed 5 bases at V and 14 bases at J, with 13 bases between. The CDR3 runs to 11 residues. Germline V CDR1 and CDR2: MDHEN, SYDVKM. Written as DNA, the CDR3 is TGTGCCAGCAGTCCTCGGAGAGGGTTATATTTT. It is translated as CASSPRRGLYF.

The chain employs TRBV7-2 and TRBJ2-4; 8 bases align to TRBD2. CDR1 and CDR2 from the germline V gene are SGHTA and FQGNSA. V gave up 2 bases and J gave up 4 bases; unmatched junction bases: 13. The CDR3 is made up of 18 amino acids. The CDR3 coding sequence is TGTGCCAGCAGCTTAATTCGGGTAGCGACTAGCGTAAAAAACATTCAGTACTTC. Protein: CASSLIRVATSVKNIQYF.

This chain connects TRBV28 to TRBJ1-5; D perhaps matches TRBD1 (6 bases). This CDR3 has 14 residues. Germline loops: CDR1 MDHEN, CDR2 SYDVKM. Trimming took off 5 bases at V and 5 bases at J, with 13 bases between the two ends. The CDR3 DNA follows: TGTGCCAGCAGTAGAAGGAGGGGGGATCAGCCCCAGCATTTT. It encodes CASSRRRGDQPQHF.

The CDR3 coding sequence is TGTGCCAGCCGCAGAGGGGCCCACGGGGAGCTGTTTTTT. Translated: CASRRGAHGELFF. This chain joins TRBV6-5 and TRBJ2-2; possibly TRBD1 or TRBD2 for D (5 bases each). This CDR3 has 13 residues. V was shortened by 8 bases and J by 7 bases, with 14 bases between the two germline ends. Germline CDR1 MNHEY, CDR2 SVGAGI.

The genes are TRBV14 and TRBJ2-6; D remains ambiguous. This CDR3 is 16 amino acids long. The V and J ends lost 3 bases and 0 bases respectively, with 9 bases between them. Per the germline V gene, CDR1 is SGHDN and CDR2 is FVKESK. DNA for the CDR3: TGTGCCAGCAGCCAGATTTTTAGCTCTGGGGCCAACGTCCTGACTTTC. It encodes CASSQIFSSGANVLTF.

This clonotype was detected only once. Germline and junction disagree at one end, which may indicate a read error. The CDR3 sequence: CASSFPKTAGTSVIHF. The CDR3 region has the DNA TGTGCCAGCAGTTTTCCCAAGACAGCCGGGACTAGCGTCATACACTTC. The rearrangement joins TRBV28 to TRBJ2-7, with TRBD2 matching 10 bases. Germline assignment: CDR1 MDHEN and CDR2 SYDVKM. This CDR3 has 16 residues. The full variable domain, completed using reference TRBV28 and TRBJ2-7, is DVKVTQSSRYLVKRTGEKVFLECVQDMDHENMFWYRQDPGLGLRLIYFSYDVKMKEKGDIPEGYSVSREKKERFSLILESASTNQTSMYLCASSFPKTAGTSVIHFGPGTRLTVT.

This clonotype has only one observation. This chain uses TRBV18 with TRBJ2-1, with D maybe TRBD1 (6 bases). Trimming took off 0 bases at V and 4 bases at J, with 13 bases between the two ends. The CDR3 consists of 16 residues. CDR1 and CDR2 from the germline V gene are KGHSH and LQKENI. The CDR3 nucleotides read TGTGCCAGCTCACCACCCTCCCAGGGGATTTACAATGAGCAGTTCTTC. Protein sequence: CASSPPSQGIYNEQFF.

This clonotype was observed a handful of times. The chain recombines TRBV12-5 with TRBJ2-1, with 11 bases matching TRBD1. This CDR3 has 15 residues. V was clipped by 6 bases and J by 8 bases; unmatched bases: 9. From germline, CDR1 is LGHNT and CDR2 FRNRAP. This CDR3 reads CASGRGQGARDEQFF. The CDR3 DNA reads as TGTGCTAGTGGCAGAGGACAGGGGGCTAGGGATGAGCAGTTCTTC.

The chain uses TRBV6-2 or TRBV6-3 and TRBJ2-1; 12 bases are a match to TRBD2. Germline V lookup: CDR1 MNHEY, CDR2 SVGEGT. Trimming removed 7 bases from V and 9 bases from J; junction bases left unmatched: 7. This CDR3 comprises 14 residues. The DNA for the CDR3 is TGTGCCAGCACCAGGACTAGCGGGACAGGTGAGCAGTTCTTC. This codes for CASTRTSGTGEQFF.